Below, 14 T cell receptor beta chains from the same sample are listed, as sequenced in a study of blood T cell repertoires in COVID-19. Profiling relied on immunoSEQ multiplex PCR, and the TCRdb table lists in-frame clones only, not all of them. The repertoire holds some 80,000 clones, with more than 90% as singletons. The sequenced sample was peripheral blood. These receptors all come from a woman of 80 years or more with active or convalescent COVID-19.

This chain joins TRBV28 and TRBJ1-5, with 7 bases aligning to TRBD1. J lost 4 bases, V lost 6 bases, and 6 bases had no gene match. This CDR3 has 14 amino acids. Germline V gene lookup returns CDR1 MDHEN and CDR2 SYDVKM. The DNA of the CDR3 is TGTGCCAGCAGCCCCGGGACAGTAAATCAGCCCCAGCATTTT. Translating gives CASSPGTVNQPQHF. The variable domain in full, completed from reference TRBV28 and TRBJ1-5, reads DVKVTQSSRYLVKRTGEKVFLECVQDMDHENMFWYRQDPGLGLRLIYFSYDVKMKEKGDIPEGYSVSREKKERFSLILESASTNQTSMYLCASSPGTVNQPQHFGDGTRLSIL.

The V gene is TRBV4-1, the J gene TRBJ2-7, with TRBD1 matching 7 bases. Germline CDR1 and CDR2: MGHRA and YSYEKL. The CDR3 length is 16 residues. The junction had 16 bases not matched to a gene; V was cut back by 4 bases and J by 7 bases. CDR3 bases: TGCGCCAGCAGCCGTCTCGCCGGGACAGCCTTTGGGGAGCAGTACTTC. It specifies CASSRLAGTAFGEQYF.

This clone was observed a handful of times. The chain couples TRBV24-1 to TRBJ2-1, with D possibly TRBD1 on 6 matching bases. The CDR3 runs to 15 residues. Germline CDR1 and CDR2: KGHDR and SFDVKD. V shed 0 bases and J shed 6 bases, with 11 bases lying between them. The CDR3 DNA is TGTGCCACCAGTGATTTGACTTCGACAGGCAATGAGCAGTTCTTC. Translated, it gives CATSDLTSTGNEQFF.

The chain links TRBV11-2 to TRBJ2-7; 7 bases match TRBD1. With V trimmed by 5 bases and J by 3 bases, 13 bases remained unmatched. Germline CDR1 is SGHAT and CDR2 is FQNNGV. The CDR3 runs to 16 residues. The CDR3 DNA reads as TGTGCCAGCAGCCCGACCTCGGACAGGCTAAACTACGAGCAGTACTTC. Translation gives CASSPTSDRLNYEQYF.

The CDR3 nucleotides read TGTGCCAGCAGCTTAAACAGGGGTCCCTTCTATGGCTACACCTTC. As protein: CASSLNRGPFYGYTF. This chain uses TRBV13 with TRBJ1-2; 7 positions match TRBD1. The junction had 7 bases not matched to a gene; V was cut back by 2 bases and J by 4 bases. The CDR3 contains 15 residues. Per germline, CDR1 PRHDT and CDR2 FYEKMQ (reference sequence). Full variable domain (missing parts from reference TRBV13 and TRBJ1-2): AAGVIQSPRHLIKEKRETATLKCYPIPRHDTVYWYQQGPGQDPQFLISFYEKMQSDKGSIPDRFSAQQFSDYHSELNMSSLELGDSALYFCASSLNRGPFYGYTFGSGTRLTVV.

The chain is built from TRBV18 and TRBJ2-7; perhaps TRBD1 as D (6 bases). Trimming left V 3 bases short and J 0 bases short, with 15 bases between. The germline V gene encodes CDR1 KGHSH and CDR2 LQKENI. The CDR3 consists of 16 residues. DNA of the CDR3: TGTGCCAGCTCACCCATAGGACAGAAGAGCTCCTACGAGCAGTACTTC. Its translation is CASSPIGQKSSYEQYF.

The chain carries TRBV5-1 and TRBJ2-5; tentative D call: TRBD2 (6 bases). The CDR3 sequence is 13 residues long. Germline CDR1 reads SGHRS; CDR2 reads YFSETQ. The ends were cut back, 1 base at V and 4 bases at J, with 8 bases in the middle. The CDR3 here is CASSLNGRETQYF. For the CDR3, the DNA is TGCGCCAGCAGCTTGAACGGGAGAGAGACCCAGTACTTC.

The chain combines TRBV7-8 with TRBJ1-2; 8 bases match TRBD1. The V gene's germline CDR1 is SGHVS and CDR2 FQNEAQ. The CDR3 loop spans 15 amino acids. Trimming cost V 5 bases and J 4 bases; bases outside gene matches: 9. In DNA form, the CDR3 reads TGTGCCAGCAGCCAATCCGCGACAGGGGCCTATGGCTACACCTTC. Amino acids: CASSQSATGAYGYTF.

Here the CDR3 reads CASSLRQLDTEAFF. Here the CDR3 DNA reads TGTGCCAGCAGCTTACGACAGCTGGACACTGAAGCTTTCTTT. The chain combines TRBV7-2 with TRBJ1-1; possible D gene TRBD1, 5 bases. The CDR3 loop spans 14 amino acids. V lost 2 bases, J lost 3 bases, and 10 bases lay in between. The germline CDR1 and CDR2 sequences are SGHTA and FQGNSA.

The CDR3 DNA sequence: TGCGCCAGCAGCTTGGCCGGGAAATGGACTAGCGCAGATACGCAGTATTTT. Residues: CASSLAGKWTSADTQYF. The chain is built from TRBV5-1 and TRBJ2-3; 9 bases are a match to TRBD2. CDR1 and CDR2 (germline): SGHRS, YFSETQ. The CDR3 totals 17 residues. Trimming took 0 bases from V and 4 from J; bases not matched to a gene: 9. The full variable domain, completed using reference TRBV5-1 and TRBJ2-3, is KAGVTQTPRYLIKTRGQQVTLSCSPISGHRSVSWYQQTPGQGLQFLFEYFSETQRNKGNFPGRFSGRQFSNSRSEMNVSTLELGDSALYLCASSLAGKWTSADTQYFGPGTRLTVL.

This clone was seen only once. The chain uses TRBV10-3 and TRBJ2-4, with D hard to call. The germline gives CDR1 ENHRY, CDR2 SYGVKD. The CDR3 runs to 15 residues. Trimming stripped 0 bases from V and 3 bases from J, with 9 bases between. CDR3 DNA: TGTGCCATCAGTGAGTCGGCGGATCTCAAAAACATTCAGTACTTC. As protein: CAISESADLKNIQYF.

The chain couples TRBV4-1 to TRBJ2-1; D remains ambiguous. Trimming removed 6 bases from V and 0 bases from J, with 12 bases in between. Germline CDR1 is MGHRA and CDR2 is YSYEKL. The CDR3 extends over 15 amino acids. CDR3 amino acids: CASRSSGVSYNEQFF. For the CDR3, the DNA is TGCGCCAGCAGATCCTCGGGTGTCTCCTACAATGAGCAGTTCTTC.

This chain's CDR3 is CASSPPTGEQYF. The CDR3 DNA follows: TGTGCCAGCTCACCACCTACGGGCGAGCAGTACTTC. V usage is TRBV18 and J usage is TRBJ2-7; D unresolved. Trimming pared 0 bases from V and 6 bases from J, leaving 6 bases between. Per germline, CDR1 KGHSH and CDR2 LQKENI. CDR3 length: 12 amino acids.

This clone was detected only a few times. The V gene is TRBV4-3, the J gene TRBJ2-7, with 7 positions matching TRBD1. CDR1 and CDR2 (germline): LGHNA, YSLEER. There are 15 residues in the CDR3. The J segment lost 0 bases and the V segment lost 4 bases, leaving 6 bases of the junction unmatched. As DNA, the CDR3 is TGCGCCAGCAGCCTCTACAGGGGTCTCTCCTACGAGCAGTACTTC. Protein: CASSLYRGLSYEQYF.